The rows below give T cell receptor beta chains drawn from one sample of a study of blood T cell repertoires in COVID-19. The table came from immunoSEQ multiplex PCR; TCRdb's copy has only in-frame clones and leaves some out. The sample shows about 40,000 clones, 87% of them seen only once. The sequenced sample was peripheral blood. The receptor set was obtained from a man aged 60-69 years with acute or convalescent COVID-19. The CDR3 runs from the conserved cysteine through the conserved F or W. Fields, in order: CDR3 length, J gene, V gene, clone size, D gene, CDR3 protein, CDR3 DNA. D genes are given only for firm matches. Clone size is given for some rows only: seen once, a few or many times, or a class if the clone is expanded.

13	TRBJ2-5	TRBV3-1/TRBV3-2	-	-	CASSRAGPGTQYF	TGTGCCAGCAGCCGGGCGGGACCGGGGACCCAGTACTTC
14	TRBJ1-1	TRBV15	-	-	CATSRIRVNTEAFF	TGTGCCACCAGCAGAATACGAGTAAACACTGAAGCTTTCTTT
14	TRBJ2-5	TRBV2	-	TRBD2	CASLAGGSRETQYF	TGTGCCAGTTTAGCGGGAGGCTCCCGGGAGACCCAGTACTTC
19	TRBJ2-5	TRBV7-9	few	TRBD2	CASSLGKGIWTRVLETQYF	TGTGCCAGCAGCTTAGGAAAGGGTATCTGGACTAGAGTCCTTGAGACCCAGTACTTC
13	TRBJ1-1	TRBV29-1	-	-	CSVAEGESTEAFF	TGCAGCGTTGCTGAGGGAGAGAGCACTGAAGCTTTCTTT
17	TRBJ1-5	TRBV15	once	TRBD1	CATSRDNPTGTNQPQHF	TGTGCCACCAGCAGAGATAACCCGACAGGGACCAATCAGCCCCAGCATTTT
13	TRBJ2-7	TRBV7-8	-	TRBD1	CASSGWTGYEQYF	TGTGCCAGCAGCGGATGGACAGGCTACGAGCAGTACTTC
16	TRBJ2-3	TRBV5-4	-	TRBD2	CASSSRLAGASDTQYF	TGTGCCAGCAGCTCCAGACTAGCGGGAGCGTCCGATACGCAGTATTTT
12	TRBJ2-7	TRBV29-1	-	-	CSAAGNSYEQYF	TGCAGCGCTGCGGGCAACTCCTACGAGCAGTACTTC
13	TRBJ1-1	TRBV12-5	-	TRBD1	CASGRDRLNEAFF	TGTGCTAGTGGCCGGGACAGGCTTAATGAAGCTTTCTTT
14	TRBJ2-5	TRBV30	-	TRBD2	CAWRPGTRGETQYF	TGTGCCTGGCGACCCGGGACTAGAGGCGAGACCCAGTACTTC
15	TRBJ2-5	TRBV1	once	-	CTSSQVGLVHETQYF	TGCACCAGCAGCCAAGTGGGACTAGTGCACGAGACCCAGTACTTC
17	TRBJ2-1	TRBV5-1	-	TRBD2	CASSPLPSGSSYNEQFF	TGCGCCAGCAGCCCACTTCCTAGCGGGAGCTCCTACAATGAGCAGTTCTTC
14	TRBJ2-3	TRBV9	-	-	CASSVSVLISTQYF	TGTGCCAGCAGCGTTTCGGTCTTAATCTCTACGCAGTATTTT
12	TRBJ2-7	TRBV9	-	TRBD1	CASSTGGYEQYF	TGTGCCAGCAGTACAGGGGGTTACGAGCAGTACTTC
16	TRBJ2-3	TRBV25-1	-	-	CASSESTPSDTDTQYF	TGTGCCAGCAGTGAATCGACCCCTAGCGACACAGATACGCAGTATTTT